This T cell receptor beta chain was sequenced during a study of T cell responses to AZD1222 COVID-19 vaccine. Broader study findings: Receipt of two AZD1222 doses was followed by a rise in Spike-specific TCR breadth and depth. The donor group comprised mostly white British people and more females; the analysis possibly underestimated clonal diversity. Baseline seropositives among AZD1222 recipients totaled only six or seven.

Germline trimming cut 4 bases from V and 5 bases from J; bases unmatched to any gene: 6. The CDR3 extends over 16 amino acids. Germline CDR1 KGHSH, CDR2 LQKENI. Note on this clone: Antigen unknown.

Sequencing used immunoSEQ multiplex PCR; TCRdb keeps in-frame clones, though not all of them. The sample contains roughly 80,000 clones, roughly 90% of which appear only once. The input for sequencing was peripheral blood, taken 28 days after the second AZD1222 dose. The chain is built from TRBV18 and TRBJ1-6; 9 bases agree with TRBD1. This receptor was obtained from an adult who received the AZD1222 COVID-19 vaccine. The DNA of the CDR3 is TGTGCCAGCTCACTGGCCGGGACAGGGAATAATTCACCCCTCCACTTT. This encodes CASSLAGTGNNSPLHF. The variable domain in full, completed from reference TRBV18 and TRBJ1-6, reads NAGVMQNPRHLVRRRGQEARLRCSPMKGHSHVYWYRQLPEEGLKFMVYLQKENIIDESGMPKERFSAEFPKEGPSILRIQQVVRGDSAAYFCASSLAGTGNNSPLHFGNGTRLTVT.